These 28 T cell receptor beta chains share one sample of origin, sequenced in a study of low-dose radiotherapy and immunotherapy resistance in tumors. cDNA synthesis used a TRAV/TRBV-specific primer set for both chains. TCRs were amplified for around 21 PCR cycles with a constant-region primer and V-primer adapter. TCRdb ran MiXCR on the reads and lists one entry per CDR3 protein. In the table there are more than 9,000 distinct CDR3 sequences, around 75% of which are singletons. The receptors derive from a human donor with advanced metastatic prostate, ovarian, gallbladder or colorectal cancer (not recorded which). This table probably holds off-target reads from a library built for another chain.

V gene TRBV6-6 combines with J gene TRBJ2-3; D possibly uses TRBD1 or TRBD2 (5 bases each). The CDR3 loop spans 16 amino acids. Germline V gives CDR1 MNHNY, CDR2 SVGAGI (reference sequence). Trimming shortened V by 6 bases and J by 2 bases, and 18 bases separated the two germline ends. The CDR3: CASSKRWDHLTDTQYF. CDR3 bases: TGTGCCAGCAGCAAGAGGTGGGACCACCTCACAGATACGCAGTATTTT.

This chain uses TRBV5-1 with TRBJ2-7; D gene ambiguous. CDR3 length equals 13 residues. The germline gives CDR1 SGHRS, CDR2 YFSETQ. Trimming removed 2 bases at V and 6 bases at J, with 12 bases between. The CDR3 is CASSFPESSEQYF. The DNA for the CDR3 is TGCGCCAGCAGCTTCCCTGAGTCTTCCGAGCAGTACTTC.

Here the CDR3 DNA reads TGTGCCAGCTCACCCGACAGGGTAGGCAATGAGCAGTTCTTC. This translates into CASSPDRVGNEQFF. The chain carries TRBV18 and TRBJ2-1; 7 bases match TRBD1. The germline gives CDR1 KGHSH, CDR2 LQKENI. The CDR3 runs 14 residues. Trimming at V came to 3 bases and at J to 6 bases, leaving 5 bases not matched to a gene.

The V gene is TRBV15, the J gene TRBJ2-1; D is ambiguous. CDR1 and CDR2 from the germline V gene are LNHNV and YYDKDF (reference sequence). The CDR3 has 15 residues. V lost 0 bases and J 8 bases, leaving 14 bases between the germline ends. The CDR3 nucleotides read TGTGCCACCAGCAGAGATGGAACGACACGGCATGAGCAGTTCTTC. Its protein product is CATSRDGTTRHEQFF.

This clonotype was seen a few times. CDR3 bases: TGTGCCAGCAGCTTAGGTAGCGGTATAGATACGCAGTATTTT. Amino acids: CASSLGSGIDTQYF. This chain uses TRBV11-2 with TRBJ2-3; D perhaps matches TRBD2 (6 bases). The CDR3 is 14 residues long. Germline loops: CDR1 SGHAT, CDR2 FQNNGV. V lost 1 base to trimming and J lost 5 bases, with 10 bases between them.

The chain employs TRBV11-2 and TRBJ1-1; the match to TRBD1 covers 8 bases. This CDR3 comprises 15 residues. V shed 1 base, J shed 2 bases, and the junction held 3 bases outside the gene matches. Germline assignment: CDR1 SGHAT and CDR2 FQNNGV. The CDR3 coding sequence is TGTGCCAGCAGCTTAGGACAGGGGACAAACACTGAAGCTTTCTTT. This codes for CASSLGQGTNTEAFF.

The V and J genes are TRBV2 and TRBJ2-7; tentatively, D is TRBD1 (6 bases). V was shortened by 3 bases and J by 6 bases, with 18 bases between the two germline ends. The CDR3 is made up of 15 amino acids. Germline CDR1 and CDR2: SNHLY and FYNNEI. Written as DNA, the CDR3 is TGTGCCAGCAGTGATGGGGCGCGGCAGGGGCTCGAGCAGTACTTC. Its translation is CASSDGARQGLEQYF.

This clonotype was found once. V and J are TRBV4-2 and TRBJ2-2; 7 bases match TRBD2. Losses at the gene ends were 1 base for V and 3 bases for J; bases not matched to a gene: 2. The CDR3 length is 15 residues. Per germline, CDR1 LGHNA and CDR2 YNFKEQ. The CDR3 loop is CASSQVAGDTGELFF. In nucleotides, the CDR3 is TGTGCCAGCAGCCAAGTTGCGGGAGACACCGGGGAGCTGTTTTTT.

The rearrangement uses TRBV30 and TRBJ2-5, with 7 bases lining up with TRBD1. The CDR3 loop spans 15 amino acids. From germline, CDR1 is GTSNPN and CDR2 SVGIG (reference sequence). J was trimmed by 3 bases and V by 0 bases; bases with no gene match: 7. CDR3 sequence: CAWSVGGRGKETQYF. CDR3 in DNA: TGTGCCTGGAGTGTTGGGGGCAGGGGGAAAGAGACCCAGTACTTC.

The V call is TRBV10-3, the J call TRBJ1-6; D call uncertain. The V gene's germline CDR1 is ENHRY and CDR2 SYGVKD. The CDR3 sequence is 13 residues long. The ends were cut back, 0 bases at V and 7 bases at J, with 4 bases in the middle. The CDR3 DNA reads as TGTGCCATCAGTGAGTCGCAGAATTCACCCCTCCACTTT. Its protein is CAISESQNSPLHF.

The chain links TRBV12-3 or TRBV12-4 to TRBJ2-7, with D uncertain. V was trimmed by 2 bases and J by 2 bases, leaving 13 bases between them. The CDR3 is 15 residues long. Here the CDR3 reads CASSLSRHPAYEQYF. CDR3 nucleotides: TGTGCCAGCAGTTTATCTCGCCACCCAGCCTACGAGCAGTACTTC.

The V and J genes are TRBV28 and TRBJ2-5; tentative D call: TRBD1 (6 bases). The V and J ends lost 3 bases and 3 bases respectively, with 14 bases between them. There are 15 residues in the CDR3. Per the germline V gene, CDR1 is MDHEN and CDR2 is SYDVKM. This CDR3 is CASSFRAGVKETQYF. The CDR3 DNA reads TGTGCCAGCAGTTTCAGGGCAGGGGTCAAAGAGACCCAGTACTTC.

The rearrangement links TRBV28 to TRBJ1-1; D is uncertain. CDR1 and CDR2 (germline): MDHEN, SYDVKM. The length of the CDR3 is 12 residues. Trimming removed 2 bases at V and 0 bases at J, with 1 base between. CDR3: CASSLLNTEAFF. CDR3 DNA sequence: TGTGCCAGCAGTTTACTGAACACTGAAGCTTTCTTT. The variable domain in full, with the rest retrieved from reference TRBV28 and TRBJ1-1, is DVKVTQSSRYLVKRTGEKVFLECVQDMDHENMFWYRQDPGLGLRLIYFSYDVKMKEKGDIPEGYSVSREKKERFSLILESASTNQTSMYLCASSLLNTEAFFGQGTRLTVV.

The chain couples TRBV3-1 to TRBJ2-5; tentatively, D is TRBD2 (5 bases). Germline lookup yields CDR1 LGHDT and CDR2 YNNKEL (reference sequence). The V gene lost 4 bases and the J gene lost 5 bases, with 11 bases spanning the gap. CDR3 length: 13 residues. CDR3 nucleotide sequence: TGTGCCAGCAGCCTCGGGGTCCGGGAGACCCAGTACTTC. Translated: CASSLGVRETQYF.

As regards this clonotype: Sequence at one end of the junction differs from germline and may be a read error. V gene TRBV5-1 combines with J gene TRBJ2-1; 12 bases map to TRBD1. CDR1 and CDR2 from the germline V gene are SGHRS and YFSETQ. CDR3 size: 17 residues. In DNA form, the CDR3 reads TGTGCCAGCAGCTTGGCCGGAGGGACAGGGGGCCGCAATGAGCAGTTCTTC. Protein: CASSLAGGTGGRNEQFF.

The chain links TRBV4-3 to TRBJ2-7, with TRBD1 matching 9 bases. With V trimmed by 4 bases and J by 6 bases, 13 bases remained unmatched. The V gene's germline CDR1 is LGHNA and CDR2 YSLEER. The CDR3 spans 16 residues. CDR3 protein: CASSPHPGTGWSEQYF. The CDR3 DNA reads TGCGCCAGCAGCCCCCATCCCGGGACAGGGTGGTCCGAGCAGTACTTC.

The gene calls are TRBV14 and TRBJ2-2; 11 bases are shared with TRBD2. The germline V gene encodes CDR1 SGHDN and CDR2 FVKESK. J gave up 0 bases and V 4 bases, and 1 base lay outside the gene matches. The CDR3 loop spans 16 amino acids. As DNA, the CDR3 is TGTGCCAGCAGCCGACTAGCGGGAACGAACACCGGGGAGCTGTTTTTT. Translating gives CASSRLAGTNTGELFF.

CDR3 sequence: CASSVSPTRPEQFF. The CDR3, as DNA: TGTGCCAGCAGCGTATCTCCGACTAGACCTGAGCAGTTCTTC. The chain combines TRBV9 with TRBJ2-1; possible D gene TRBD2, 6 bases. Germline-derived CDR1 and CDR2 are SGDLS and YYNGEE. V was pared by 1 base and J by 9 bases, with 14 bases between. The CDR3 is 14 residues long.

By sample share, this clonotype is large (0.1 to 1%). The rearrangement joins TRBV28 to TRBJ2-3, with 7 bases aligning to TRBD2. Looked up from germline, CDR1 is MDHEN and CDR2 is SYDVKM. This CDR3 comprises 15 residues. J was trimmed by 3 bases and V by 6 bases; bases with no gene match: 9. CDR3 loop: CASSPLAGATDTQYF. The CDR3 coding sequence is TGTGCCAGCAGCCCCCTTGCGGGAGCTACAGATACGCAGTATTTT.

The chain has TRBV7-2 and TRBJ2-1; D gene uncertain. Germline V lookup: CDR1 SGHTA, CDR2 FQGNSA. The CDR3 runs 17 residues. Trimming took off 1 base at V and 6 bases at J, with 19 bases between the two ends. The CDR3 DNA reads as TGTGCCAGCAGCTTAGGCGAGGCAGGTTCGGTGCGCAATGAGCAGTTCTTC. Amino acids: CASSLGEAGSVRNEQFF.

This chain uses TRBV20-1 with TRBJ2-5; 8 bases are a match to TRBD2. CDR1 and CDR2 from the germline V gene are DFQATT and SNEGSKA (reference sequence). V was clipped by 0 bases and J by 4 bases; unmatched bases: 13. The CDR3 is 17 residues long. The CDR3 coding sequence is TGCAGTGCTAGAGATCTGGTTAGCGGGGCTCTGGGAGAGACCCAGTACTTC. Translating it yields CSARDLVSGALGETQYF.

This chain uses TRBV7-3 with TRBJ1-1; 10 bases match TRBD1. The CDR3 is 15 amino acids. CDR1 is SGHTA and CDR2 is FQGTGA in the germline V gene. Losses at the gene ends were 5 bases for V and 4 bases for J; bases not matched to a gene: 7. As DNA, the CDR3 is TGTGCCAGCAGCGCCCAGACAGGGGGCGGCACTGAAGCTTTCTTT. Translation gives CASSAQTGGGTEAFF.

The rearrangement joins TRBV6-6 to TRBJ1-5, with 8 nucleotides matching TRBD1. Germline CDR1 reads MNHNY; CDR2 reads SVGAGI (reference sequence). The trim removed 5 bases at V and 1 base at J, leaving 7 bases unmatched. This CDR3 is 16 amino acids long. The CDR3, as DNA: TGTGCCAGCAGTCGCCCGGGACAGGCGAGCAATCAGCCCCAGCATTTT. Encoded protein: CASSRPGQASNQPQHF.

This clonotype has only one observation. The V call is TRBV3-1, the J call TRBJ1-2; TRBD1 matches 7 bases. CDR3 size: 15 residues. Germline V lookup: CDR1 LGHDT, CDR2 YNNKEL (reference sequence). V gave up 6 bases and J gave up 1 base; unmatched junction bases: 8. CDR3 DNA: TGTGCCAGCAGGGCTGCGGGACAGAGTAACTATGGCTACACCTTC. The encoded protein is CASRAAGQSNYGYTF.

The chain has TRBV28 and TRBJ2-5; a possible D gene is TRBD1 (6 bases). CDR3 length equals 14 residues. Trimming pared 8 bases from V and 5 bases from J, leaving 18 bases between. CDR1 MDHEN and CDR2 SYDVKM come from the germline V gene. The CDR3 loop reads CASWGTGPGETQYF. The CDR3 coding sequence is TGTGCCAGCTGGGGAACAGGGCCGGGGGAGACCCAGTACTTC.

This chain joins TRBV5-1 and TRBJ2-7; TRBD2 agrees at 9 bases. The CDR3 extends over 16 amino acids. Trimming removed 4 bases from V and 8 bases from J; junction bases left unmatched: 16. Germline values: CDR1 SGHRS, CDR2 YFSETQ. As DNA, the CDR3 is TGCGCCAGCAGCCCACCAGGGATTAGCGGGAGATTTAAGCAGTACTTC. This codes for CASSPPGISGRFKQYF. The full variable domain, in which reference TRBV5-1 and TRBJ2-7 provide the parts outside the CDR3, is KAGVTQTPRYLIKTRGQQVTLSCSPISGHRSVSWYQQTPGQGLQFLFEYFSETQRNKGNFPGRFSGRQFSNSRSEMNVSTLELGDSALYLCASSPPGISGRFKQYFGPGTRLTVT.

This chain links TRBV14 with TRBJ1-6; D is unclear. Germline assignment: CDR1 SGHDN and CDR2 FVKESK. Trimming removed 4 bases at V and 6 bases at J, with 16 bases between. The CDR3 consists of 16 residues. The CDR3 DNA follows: TGTGCCAGCAGCCGCGCTGACTTGATCGGTAATTCACCCCTCCACTTT. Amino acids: CASSRADLIGNSPLHF.

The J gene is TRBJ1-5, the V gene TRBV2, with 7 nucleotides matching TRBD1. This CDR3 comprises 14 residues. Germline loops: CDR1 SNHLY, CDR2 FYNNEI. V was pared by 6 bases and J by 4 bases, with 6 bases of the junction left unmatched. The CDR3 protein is CASSGGTANQPQHF. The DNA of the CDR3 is TGTGCCAGCAGCGGCGGGACAGCTAATCAGCCCCAGCATTTT.